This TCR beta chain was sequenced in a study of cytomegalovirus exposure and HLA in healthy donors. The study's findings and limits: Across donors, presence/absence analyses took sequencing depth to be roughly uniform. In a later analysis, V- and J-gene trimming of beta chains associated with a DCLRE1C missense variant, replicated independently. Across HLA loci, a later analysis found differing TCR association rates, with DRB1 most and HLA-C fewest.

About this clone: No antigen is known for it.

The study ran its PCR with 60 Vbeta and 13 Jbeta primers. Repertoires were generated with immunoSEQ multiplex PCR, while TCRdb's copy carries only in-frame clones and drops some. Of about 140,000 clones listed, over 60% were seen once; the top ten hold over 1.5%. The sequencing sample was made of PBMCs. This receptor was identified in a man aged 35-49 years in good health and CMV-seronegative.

The CDR3 DNA reads TGTGCCAGCAGCGTCGGACTAGCGGGGGGCCCATACAATGAGCAGTTCTTC. Encoded protein: CASSVGLAGGPYNEQFF. The rearrangement uses TRBV7-2 and TRBJ2-1, with 14 nucleotides matching TRBD2. The CDR3 has 17 residues. V was clipped by 5 bases and J by 4 bases; unmatched bases: 7. Germline V gene data show CDR1 as SGHTA and CDR2 as FQGNSA.